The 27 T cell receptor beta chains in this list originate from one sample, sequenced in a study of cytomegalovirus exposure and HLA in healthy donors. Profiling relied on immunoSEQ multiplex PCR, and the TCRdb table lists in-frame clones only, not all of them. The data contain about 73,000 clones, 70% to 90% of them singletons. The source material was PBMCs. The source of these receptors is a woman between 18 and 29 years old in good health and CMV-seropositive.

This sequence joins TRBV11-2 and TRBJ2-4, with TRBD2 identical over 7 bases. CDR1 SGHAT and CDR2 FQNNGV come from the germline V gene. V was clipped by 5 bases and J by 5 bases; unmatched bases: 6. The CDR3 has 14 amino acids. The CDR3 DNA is TGTGCCAGCAGCCAACTTGGGGGGGAAAACATTCAGTACTTC. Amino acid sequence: CASSQLGGENIQYF.

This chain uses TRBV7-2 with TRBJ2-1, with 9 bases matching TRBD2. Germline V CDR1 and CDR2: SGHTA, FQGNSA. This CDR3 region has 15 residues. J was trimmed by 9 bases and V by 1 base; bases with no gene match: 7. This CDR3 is CASSLGGGGAVEQFF. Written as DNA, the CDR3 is TGTGCCAGCAGCTTAGGGGGCGGGGGGGCCGTTGAGCAGTTCTTC.

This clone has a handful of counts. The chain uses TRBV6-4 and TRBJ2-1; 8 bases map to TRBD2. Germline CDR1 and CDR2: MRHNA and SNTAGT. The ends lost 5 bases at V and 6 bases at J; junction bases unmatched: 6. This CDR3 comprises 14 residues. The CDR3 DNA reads TGTGCCAGCAGTCTTGGGGCGGGAGGCAATGAGCAGTTCTTC. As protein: CASSLGAGGNEQFF.

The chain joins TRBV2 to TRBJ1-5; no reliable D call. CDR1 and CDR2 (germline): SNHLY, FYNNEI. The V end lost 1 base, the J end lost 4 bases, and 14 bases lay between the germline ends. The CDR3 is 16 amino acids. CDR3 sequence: CASSEGGFRRNQPQHF. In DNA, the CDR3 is TGTGCCAGCAGTGAAGGGGGATTTAGGAGGAATCAGCCCCAGCATTTT.

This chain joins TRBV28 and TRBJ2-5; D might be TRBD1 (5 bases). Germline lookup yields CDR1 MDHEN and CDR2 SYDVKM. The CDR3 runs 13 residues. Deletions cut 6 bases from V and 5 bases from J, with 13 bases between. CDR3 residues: CASSRFGAETQYF. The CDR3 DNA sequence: TGTGCCAGCAGCCGTTTTGGGGCGGAGACCCAGTACTTC.

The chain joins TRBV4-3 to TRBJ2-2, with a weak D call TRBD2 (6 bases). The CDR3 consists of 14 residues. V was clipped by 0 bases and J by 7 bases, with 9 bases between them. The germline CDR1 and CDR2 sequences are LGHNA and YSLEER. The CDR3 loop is CASSQDGRDGELFF. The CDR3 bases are TGCGCCAGCAGCCAAGATGGGCGGGACGGGGAGCTGTTTTTT.

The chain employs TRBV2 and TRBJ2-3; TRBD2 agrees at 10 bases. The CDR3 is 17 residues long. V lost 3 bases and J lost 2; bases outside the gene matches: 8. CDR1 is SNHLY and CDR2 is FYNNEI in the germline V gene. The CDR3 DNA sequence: TGTGCCAGCAGTGATGACATGAGCGGGAGGGCCACAGATACGCAGTATTTT. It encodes CASSDDMSGRATDTQYF.

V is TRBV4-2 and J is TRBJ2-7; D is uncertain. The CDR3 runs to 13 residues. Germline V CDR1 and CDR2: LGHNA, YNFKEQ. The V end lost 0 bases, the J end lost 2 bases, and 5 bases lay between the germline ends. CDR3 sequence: CASSQEDTYEQYF. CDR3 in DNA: TGTGCCAGCAGCCAAGAAGACACCTACGAGCAGTACTTC.

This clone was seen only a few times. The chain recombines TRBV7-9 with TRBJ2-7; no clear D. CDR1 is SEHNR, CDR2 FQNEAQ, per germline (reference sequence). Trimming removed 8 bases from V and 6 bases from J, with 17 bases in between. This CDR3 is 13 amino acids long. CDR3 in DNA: TGTGCCAGCCGCCCCAGCGCCGGGTCCGAGCAGTACTTC. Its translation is CASRPSAGSEQYF.

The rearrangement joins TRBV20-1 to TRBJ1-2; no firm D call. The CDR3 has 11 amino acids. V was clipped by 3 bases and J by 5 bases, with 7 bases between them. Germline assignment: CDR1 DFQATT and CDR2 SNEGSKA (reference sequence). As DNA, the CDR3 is TGCAGTGCTAGTCGAGCTTATGGCTACACCTTC. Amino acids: CSASRAYGYTF.

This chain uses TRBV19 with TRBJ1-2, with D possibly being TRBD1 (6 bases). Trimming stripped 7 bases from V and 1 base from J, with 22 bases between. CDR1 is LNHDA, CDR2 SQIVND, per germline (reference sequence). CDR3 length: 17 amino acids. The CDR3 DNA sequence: TGTGCCAGTAACCCCGGGGTGGGGGCAGGATATAACTATGGCTACACCTTC. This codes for CASNPGVGAGYNYGYTF. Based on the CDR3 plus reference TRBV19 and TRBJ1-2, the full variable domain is DGGITQSPKYLFRKEGQNVTLSCEQNLNHDAMYWYRQDPGQGLRLIYYSQIVNDFQKGDIAEGYSVSREKKESFPLTVTSAQKNPTAFYLCASNPGVGAGYNYGYTFGSGTRLTVV.

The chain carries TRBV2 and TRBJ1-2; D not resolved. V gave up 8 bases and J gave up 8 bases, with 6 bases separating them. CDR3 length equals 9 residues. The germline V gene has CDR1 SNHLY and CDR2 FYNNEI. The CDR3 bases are TGTGCCAGCCAGGAAGGCTACACCTTC. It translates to CASQEGYTF.

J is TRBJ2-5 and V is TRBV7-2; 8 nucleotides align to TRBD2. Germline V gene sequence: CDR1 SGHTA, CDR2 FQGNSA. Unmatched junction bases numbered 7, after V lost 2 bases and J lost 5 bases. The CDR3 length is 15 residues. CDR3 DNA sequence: TGTGCCAGCAGCTTAAAGTCGGGGGGGCCGGAGACCCAGTACTTC. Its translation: CASSLKSGGPETQYF.

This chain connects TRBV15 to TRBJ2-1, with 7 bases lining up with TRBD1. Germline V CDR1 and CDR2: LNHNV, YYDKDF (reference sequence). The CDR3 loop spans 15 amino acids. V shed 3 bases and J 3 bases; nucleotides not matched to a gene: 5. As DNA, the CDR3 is TGTGCCACCAGCAGGGCCGGGACAGACTACAATGAGCAGTTCTTC. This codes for CATSRAGTDYNEQFF. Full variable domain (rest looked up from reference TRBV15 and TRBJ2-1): DAMVIQNPRYQVTQFGKPVTLSCSQTLNHNVMYWYQQKSSQAPKLLFHYYDKDFNNEADTPDNFQSRRPNTSFCFLDIRSPGLGDTAMYLCATSRAGTDYNEQFFGPGTRLTVL.

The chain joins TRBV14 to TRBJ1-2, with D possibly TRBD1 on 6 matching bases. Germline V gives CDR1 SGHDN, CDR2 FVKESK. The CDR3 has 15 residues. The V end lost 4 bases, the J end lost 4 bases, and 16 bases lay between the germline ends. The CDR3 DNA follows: TGTGCCAGCAGCCCGGGAAAGGGACACCTCTATGGCTACACCTTC. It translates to CASSPGKGHLYGYTF.

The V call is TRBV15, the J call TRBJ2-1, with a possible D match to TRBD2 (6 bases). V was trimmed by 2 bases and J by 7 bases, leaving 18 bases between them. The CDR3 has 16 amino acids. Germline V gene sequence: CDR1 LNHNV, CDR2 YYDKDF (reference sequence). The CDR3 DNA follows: TGTGCCACCAGCAGATCCCTAGCGCCGGCGAGGAATGAGCAGTTCTTC. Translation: CATSRSLAPARNEQFF.

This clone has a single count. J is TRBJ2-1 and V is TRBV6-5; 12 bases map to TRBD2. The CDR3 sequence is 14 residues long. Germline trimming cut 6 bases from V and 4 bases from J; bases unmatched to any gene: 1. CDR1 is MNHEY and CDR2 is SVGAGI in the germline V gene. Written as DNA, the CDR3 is TGTGCCAGCAGGGGGACTAGCGGGTACAATGAGCAGTTCTTC. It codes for CASRGTSGYNEQFF.

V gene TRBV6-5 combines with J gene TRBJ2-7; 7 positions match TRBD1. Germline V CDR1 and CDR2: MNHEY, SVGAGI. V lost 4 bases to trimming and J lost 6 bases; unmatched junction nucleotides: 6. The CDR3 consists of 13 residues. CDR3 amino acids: CASSFGQAGEQYF. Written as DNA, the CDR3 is TGTGCCAGCAGTTTCGGACAGGCTGGCGAGCAGTACTTC.

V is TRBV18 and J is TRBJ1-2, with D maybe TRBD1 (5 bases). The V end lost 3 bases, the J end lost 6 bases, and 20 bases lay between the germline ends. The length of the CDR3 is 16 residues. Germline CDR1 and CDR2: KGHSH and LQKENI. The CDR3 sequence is CASSPKGQGGFDGYTF. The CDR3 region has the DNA TGTGCCAGCTCACCTAAGGGTCAGGGAGGATTTGATGGCTACACCTTC.

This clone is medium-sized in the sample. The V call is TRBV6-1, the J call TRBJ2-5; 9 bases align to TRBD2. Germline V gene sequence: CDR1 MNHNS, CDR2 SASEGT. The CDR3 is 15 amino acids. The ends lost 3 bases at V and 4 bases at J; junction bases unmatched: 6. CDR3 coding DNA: TGTGCCAGCAGTGACAGGGCGGGAGGGCCAGAGACCCAGTACTTC. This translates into CASSDRAGGPETQYF.

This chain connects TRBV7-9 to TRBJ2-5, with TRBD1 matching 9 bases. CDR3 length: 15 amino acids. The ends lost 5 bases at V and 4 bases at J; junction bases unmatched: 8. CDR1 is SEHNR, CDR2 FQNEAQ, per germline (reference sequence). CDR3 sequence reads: CASSQNTGGLETQYF. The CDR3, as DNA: TGTGCCAGCAGCCAGAACACAGGGGGCTTAGAGACCCAGTACTTC.

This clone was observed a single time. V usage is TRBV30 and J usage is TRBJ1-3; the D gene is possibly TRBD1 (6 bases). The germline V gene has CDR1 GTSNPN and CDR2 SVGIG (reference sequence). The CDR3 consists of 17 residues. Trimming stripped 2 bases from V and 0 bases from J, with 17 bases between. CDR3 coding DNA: TGTGCCTGGAGTATCGGGACACCTACTAGCTCTGGAAACACCATATATTTT. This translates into CAWSIGTPTSSGNTIYF.

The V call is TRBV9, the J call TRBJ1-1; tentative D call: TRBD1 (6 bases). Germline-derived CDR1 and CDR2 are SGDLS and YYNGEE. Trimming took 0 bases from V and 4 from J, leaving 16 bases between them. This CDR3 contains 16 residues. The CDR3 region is CASSVDYRVFGTEAFF. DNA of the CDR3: TGTGCCAGCAGCGTAGATTACAGGGTGTTTGGCACTGAAGCTTTCTTT.

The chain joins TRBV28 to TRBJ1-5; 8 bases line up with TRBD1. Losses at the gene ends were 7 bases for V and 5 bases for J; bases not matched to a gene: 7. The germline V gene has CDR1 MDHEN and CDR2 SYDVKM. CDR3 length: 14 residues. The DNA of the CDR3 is TGTGCCAGCAACTTAGGACAGGGCTATCAGCCCCAGCATTTT. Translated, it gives CASNLGQGYQPQHF.

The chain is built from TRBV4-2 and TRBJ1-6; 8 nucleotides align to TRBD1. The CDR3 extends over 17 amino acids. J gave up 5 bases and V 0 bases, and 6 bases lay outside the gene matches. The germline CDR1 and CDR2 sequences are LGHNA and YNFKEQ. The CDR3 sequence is CASSQEPRGQDNSPLHF. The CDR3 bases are TGTGCCAGCAGCCAAGAGCCCAGGGGGCAAGATAATTCACCCCTCCACTTT.

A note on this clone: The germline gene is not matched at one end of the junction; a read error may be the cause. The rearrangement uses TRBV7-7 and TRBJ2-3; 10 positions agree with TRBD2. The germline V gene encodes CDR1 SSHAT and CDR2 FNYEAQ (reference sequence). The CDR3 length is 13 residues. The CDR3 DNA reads TGTGCTAGCAGCACCGGACTAGCGGAAACGCAGTATTTT. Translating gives CASSTGLAETQYF.

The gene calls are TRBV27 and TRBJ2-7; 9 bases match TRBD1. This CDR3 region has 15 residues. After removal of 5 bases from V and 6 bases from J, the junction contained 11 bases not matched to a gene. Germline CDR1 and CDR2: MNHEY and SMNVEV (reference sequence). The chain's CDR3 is CASSPPGQGSLEQYF. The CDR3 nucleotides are TGTGCCAGCAGTCCGCCCGGACAGGGGTCCCTCGAGCAGTACTTC.